The 26 T cell receptor beta chains in this list originate from one sample, sequenced in a study of cytomegalovirus exposure and HLA in healthy donors (dated by TCRdb to about 2017). The method behind the library was the immunoSEQ multiplex PCR assay. For the multiplex PCR, a mixture combining 60 forward primers for TCR Vbeta segments and 13 reverse primers for TCR Jbeta segments was used. Drawn from immuneACCESS, this table holds only the in-frame rearrangements with V and J called that TCRdb kept. Clones are partly lost; checked studies trace under half to an unresolved V gene and leave the rest unexplained. Within this sample are roughly 100,000 clones, with around 15% of them counted one time only. More than 0.65% of the sample comes from the top ten. The specimen was PBMCs. Every receptor here comes from a female donor in good health and CMV-seronegative.

This sequence joins TRBV30 and TRBJ1-2; D is ambiguous. Trimming removed 3 bases from V and 3 bases from J, with 14 bases in between. The CDR3 contains 14 residues. In germline, CDR1 is GTSNPN, CDR2 SVGIG (reference sequence). CDR3 DNA sequence: TGTGCCTGGAGGTTGACCCCGAGGGACTATGGCTACACCTTC. Its translation: CAWRLTPRDYGYTF.

The chain uses TRBV7-2 and TRBJ1-3; TRBD1 matches at 8 bases. The trim removed 5 bases at V and 5 bases at J, leaving 5 bases unmatched. CDR1 is SGHTA and CDR2 is FQGNSA in the germline V gene. The CDR3 spans 14 residues. CDR3 residues: CASSPGQGRNTIYF. In DNA, the CDR3 is TGTGCCAGCAGCCCCGGACAGGGCAGAAACACCATATATTTT.

This clone occurred a few times. The chain uses TRBV30 and TRBJ2-2; TRBD2 matches at 8 bases. V gave up 2 bases and J gave up 7 bases; unmatched junction bases: 3. The CDR3 is made up of 13 amino acids. Germline CDR1 reads GTSNPN; CDR2 reads SVGIG (reference sequence). CDR3 DNA sequence: TGTGCCTGGAGTCGACGGGGGGGCGGGGAGCTGTTTTTT. Translated, it gives CAWSRRGGGELFF.

This clone was recorded a few times. This sequence joins TRBV28 and TRBJ1-5; no firm D call. The CDR3 is 14 amino acids. V shed 7 bases and J shed 4 bases, with 14 bases lying between them. Germline V lookup: CDR1 MDHEN, CDR2 SYDVKM. The CDR3 loop is CASTPPPRNQPQHF. CDR3 bases: TGTGCCAGCACCCCTCCCCCGAGGAATCAGCCCCAGCATTTT.

This clone was counted a few times. V usage is TRBV10-1 and J usage is TRBJ2-7, with 9 bases matching TRBD1. The CDR3 extends over 17 amino acids. V dropped 6 bases and J dropped 2; count of bases not matched to a gene: 14. CDR1 is WNHNN, CDR2 SYGVQD, per germline (reference sequence). CDR3 amino acids: CASRTQTGGLRTYEQYF. The DNA for the CDR3 is TGCGCCAGCAGAACCCAGACAGGGGGGTTAAGGACCTACGAGCAGTACTTC.

This clone has just a few counts. In nucleotides, the CDR3 is TGTGCCTGGGTGGGGACAGCAAACACCATATATTTT. Translated: CAWVGTANTIYF. V gene TRBV30 combines with J gene TRBJ1-3; 7 positions match TRBD1. V lost 5 bases to trimming and J lost 6 bases; unmatched junction nucleotides: 4. CDR1 is GTSNPN and CDR2 is SVGIG in the germline V gene (reference sequence). The CDR3 extends over 12 amino acids.

The chain combines TRBV11-3 with TRBJ2-3; possibly TRBD2 for D (6 bases). Per germline, CDR1 SGHNT and CDR2 YENEEA. Trimming removed 1 base from V and 2 bases from J, with 7 bases in between. CDR3 size: 14 residues. The CDR3 DNA reads TGTGCCAGCAGCTTAGGGGGGGACACAGATACGCAGTATTTT. Its translation: CASSLGGDTDTQYF.

This clone occurred a few times. The CDR3 sequence: CASSREAGGGEQFF. The CDR3 nucleotides are TGTGCCTCCTCAAGGGAAGCGGGAGGGGGGGAGCAGTTCTTC. The genes are TRBV28 and TRBJ2-1; TRBD2 aligns across 10 bases. Germline assignment: CDR1 MDHEN and CDR2 SYDVKM. J was trimmed by 10 bases and V by 11 bases; bases with no gene match: 14. The CDR3 length is 14 residues.

J is TRBJ2-3 and V is TRBV18; 10 bases are shared with TRBD1. V lost 3 bases and J lost 5; bases outside the gene matches: 8. CDR1 KGHSH and CDR2 LQKENI come from the germline V gene. This CDR3 has 16 amino acids. CDR3 in amino acids: CASSPTTGGIQDTQYF. The CDR3 DNA sequence: TGTGCCAGCTCACCTACGACAGGGGGCATTCAAGATACGCAGTATTTT.

J is TRBJ1-1 and V is TRBV12-5; TRBD1 is a possible D gene (5 bases). The CDR3 consists of 14 residues. Per the germline V gene, CDR1 is LGHNT and CDR2 is FRNRAP. V lost 2 bases and J lost 4, with 11 bases in between. CDR3 protein: CASGLSAGITEAFF. Here the CDR3 DNA reads TGTGCTAGTGGTTTGTCGGCAGGGATCACTGAAGCTTTCTTT. Filled out from reference TRBV12-5 and TRBJ1-1, the complete variable domain reads DARVTQTPRHKVTEMGQEVTMRCQPILGHNTVFWYRQTMMQGLELLAYFRNRAPLDDSGMPKDRFSAEMPDATLATLKIQPSEPRDSAVYFCASGLSAGITEAFFGQGTRLTVV.

The V gene is TRBV28, the J gene TRBJ1-5, with 8 bases aligning to TRBD1. V gave up 8 bases and J gave up 3 bases; unmatched junction bases: 3. This CDR3 spans 13 amino acids. The germline V gene has CDR1 MDHEN and CDR2 SYDVKM. CDR3 sequence (DNA): TGTGCCAGCCGGACAGGGTTCAATCAGCCCCAGCATTTT. This sequence encodes CASRTGFNQPQHF.

The J gene is TRBJ1-5, the V gene TRBV18; the D gene is possibly TRBD1 (6 bases). V was trimmed by 5 bases and J by 4 bases, leaving 12 bases between them. The germline CDR1 and CDR2 sequences are KGHSH and LQKENI. CDR3 length equals 14 residues. The CDR3 DNA reads as TGTGCCAGCTCATCTGGGGACAAAAATCAGCCCCAGCATTTT. This encodes CASSSGDKNQPQHF.

This sequence joins TRBV5-1 and TRBJ2-5; possible D gene TRBD2, 7 bases. This CDR3 is built from 15 residues. Germline CDR1 reads SGHRS; CDR2 reads YFSETQ. The V end was cut by 4 bases, the J end by 5 bases, with 18 bases between. CDR3 nucleotides: TGCGCCAGCAGCCTGGGGGCTAGCGGACGGGAGACCCAGTACTTC. Encoded protein: CASSLGASGRETQYF.

The chain uses TRBV6-6 and TRBJ1-2; 7 bases are a match to TRBD1. Trimming removed 8 bases from V and 3 bases from J; junction bases left unmatched: 12. The CDR3 runs to 15 residues. Germline CDR1 and CDR2: MNHNY and SVGAGI (reference sequence). CDR3 bases: TGTGCCAGCTTTACAGGGGTTCCTTTCGACTATGGCTACACCTTC. It yields the protein CASFTGVPFDYGYTF.

Written as DNA, the CDR3 is TGTGCCACCACAGGGGTAGGGTACAATGAGCAGTTCTTC. Translated, it gives CATTGVGYNEQFF. The chain couples TRBV10-3 to TRBJ2-1; 7 nucleotides agree with TRBD1. Germline CDR1 and CDR2: ENHRY and SYGVKD. This CDR3 contains 13 residues. The V segment lost 10 bases and the J segment 4 bases; nucleotides outside the gene matches: 7.

This clone was detected a few times. The chain carries TRBV7-2 and TRBJ1-1; D call uncertain. Trimming took off 5 bases at V and 5 bases at J, with 12 bases between the two ends. Germline V CDR1 and CDR2: SGHTA, FQGNSA. The CDR3 totals 13 residues. The CDR3 is CASSRTRATEAFF. CDR3 nucleotide sequence: TGTGCCAGCAGCCGGACGAGGGCAACTGAAGCTTTCTTT.

This clone was detected only a few times. The chain recombines TRBV4-2 with TRBJ1-5; D might be TRBD1 (6 bases). The CDR3 totals 15 residues. With 0 bases removed from V and 5 bases from J, the gap between germline ends came to 11 bases. Germline V gene lookup returns CDR1 LGHNA and CDR2 YNFKEQ. The CDR3, as DNA: TGTGCCAGCAGCCAAGATGAGCAGGGGCATCAGCCCCAGCATTTT. It codes for CASSQDEQGHQPQHF.

The J gene is TRBJ2-1, the V gene TRBV5-1; 15 nucleotides match TRBD2. CDR1 SGHRS and CDR2 YFSETQ come from the germline V gene. V gave up 2 bases and J gave up 4 bases; unmatched junction bases: 13. The CDR3 covers 20 residues. This CDR3 is CASSFRSRTSGRAFYNEQFF. The CDR3 DNA is TGCGCCAGCAGCTTTAGAAGTCGGACTAGCGGGAGGGCCTTTTACAATGAGCAGTTCTTC.

The V and J genes are TRBV28 and TRBJ2-6; D is unresolved. Germline assignment: CDR1 MDHEN and CDR2 SYDVKM. Trimming stripped 1 base from V and 0 bases from J, with 4 bases between. The CDR3 covers 15 residues. The CDR3 loop reads CASSLSSSGANVLTF. In DNA, the CDR3 is TGTGCCAGCAGTTTATCGAGCTCTGGGGCCAACGTCCTGACTTTC. Full variable domain (outside the CDR3, taken from reference TRBV28 and TRBJ2-6): DVKVTQSSRYLVKRTGEKVFLECVQDMDHENMFWYRQDPGLGLRLIYFSYDVKMKEKGDIPEGYSVSREKKERFSLILESASTNQTSMYLCASSLSSSGANVLTFGAGSRLTVL.

The table lists this clone with a few counts. The chain is built from TRBV5-1 and TRBJ1-4; D gene ambiguous. The CDR3 totals 17 residues. Germline V lookup: CDR1 SGHRS, CDR2 YFSETQ. The V gene lost 3 bases and the J gene lost 0 bases, with 15 bases spanning the gap. CDR3 loop: CASSWALSEATNEKLFF. The CDR3 nucleotides are TGCGCCAGCAGCTGGGCCCTTTCCGAAGCAACTAATGAAAAACTGTTTTTT.

The chain employs TRBV5-6 and TRBJ1-2; no definite D call. The CDR3 runs to 11 residues. Germline assignment: CDR1 SGHDT and CDR2 YYEEEE. Between the trimmed V and J ends, which lost 2 bases and 7 bases, there was a span of 6 bases. Here the CDR3 reads CASSFRAGYTF. CDR3 nucleotide sequence: TGTGCCAGCAGCTTCCGAGCTGGCTACACCTTC.

This clone was seen more than once but under ten times. This chain joins TRBV5-6 and TRBJ2-5; 9 positions match TRBD2. There are 18 residues in the CDR3. The trim removed 2 bases at V and 4 bases at J, leaving 15 bases unmatched. Germline CDR1 SGHDT, CDR2 YYEEEE. The CDR3 DNA sequence: TGTGCCAGCAGCTTTTCGAGACTAGCGGCTTTAGAGGGAGAGACCCAGTACTTC. Its translation: CASSFSRLAALEGETQYF.

This clone was seen once. Its ends do not fully match the called genes, so a read error is possible. This specimen includes other DNA sequences encoding the same CDR3. V and J are TRBV9 and TRBJ2-3, with 13 bases fitting TRBD2. This CDR3 has 15 residues. Germline lookup yields CDR1 SGDLS and CDR2 YYNGEE. The CDR3 DNA sequence: TGCGCCAGTCCACTAGCGGGGGGGAGGGCAGATACGCAGTATTTT. As protein: CASPLAGGRADTQYF.

This chain uses TRBV7-9 with TRBJ2-3; a weak D match, TRBD2 (5 bases). Trimming removed 0 bases from V and 5 bases from J, with 12 bases in between. CDR3 length: 15 amino acids. Germline V CDR1 and CDR2: SEHNR, FQNEAQ (reference sequence). Written as DNA, the CDR3 is TGTGCCAGCAGCTTAGCGAGAGGGCGGATAGATACGCAGTATTTT. This sequence encodes CASSLARGRIDTQYF.

This clone was picked up a small number of times. The chain is built from TRBV4-1 and TRBJ1-4; TRBD1 matches at 9 bases. The V segment lost 1 base and the J segment 7 bases; nucleotides outside the gene matches: 4. This CDR3 is 15 amino acids long. Per germline, CDR1 MGHRA and CDR2 YSYEKL. For the CDR3, the DNA is TGCGCCAGCAGCCAAGTTGAGACAGGGGGTGAAAAACTGTTTTTT. It specifies CASSQVETGGEKLFF.

This chain links TRBV28 with TRBJ1-1; D remains unclear. This CDR3 has 14 amino acids. V was pared by 2 bases and J by 2 bases, with 9 bases between. Germline loops: CDR1 MDHEN, CDR2 SYDVKM. CDR3 bases: TGTGCCAGCAGTTTAGTACCTATCAACACTGAAGCTTTCTTT. Translation gives CASSLVPINTEAFF.